Detailed here is one T cell receptor beta chain. What it binds is unknown. The data originate from a study of cytomegalovirus exposure and HLA in healthy donors. Whole-study findings and limits: A classifier reportedly called cytomegalovirus status with high sensitivity and specificity.

Measured with immunoSEQ multiplex PCR; TCRdb has only the in-frame clones, and not every one. The sample includes 100,000 to 130,000 clones, approximately 94% of them seen just once. Trimming left V 6 bases short and J 2 bases short, with 20 bases between. This CDR3 is 18 amino acids long. CDR1 is KGHSH and CDR2 is LQKENI in the germline V gene. V is TRBV18 and J is TRBJ2-6, with D possibly matching TRBD1 (6 bases). Source material: PBMCs. This TCR derives from a young woman in good health and CMV-seronegative. Here the CDR3 reads CASSHPFRGKTGANVLTF. The CDR3 DNA sequence: TGTGCCAGCTCGCACCCCTTCAGGGGAAAAACTGGGGCCAACGTCCTGACTTTC.